The entry below gives a single T cell receptor beta chain sequence along with its context. The CDR3 runs 15 residues. Trimming cost V 0 bases and J 5 bases; bases outside gene matches: 0. CDR1 and CDR2 (germline): MNHEY, SVGAGI. These data originate in a study of blood T cell repertoires in COVID-19. At the level of the study: Donors in the United States, Italy and Spain gave samples during acute or convalescent COVID-19. T cells, B-cell-depleted T cells, or PBMCs provided the cDNA or gDNA that served as material.

Per the authors' pipeline: It was from reference gene primer amplification that nucleated cell counts were estimated. Assay: immunoSEQ multiplex PCR; the TCRdb copy retains only in-frame clones and omits some. D and trimming come from the DNA, and the V and J calls and clone size come from that table. Among some 390,000 clones listed, about 89% were seen once. The chain is built from TRBV6-5 and TRBJ2-1; TRBD2 matches at 11 bases. What was sequenced was peripheral blood. This clonotype was sampled from a woman between 40 and 50 years old with COVID-19, enrolled during active disease. The CDR3 protein is CASSYSGLADNEQFF. DNA of the CDR3: TGTGCCAGCAGTTACTCGGGACTAGCGGACAATGAGCAGTTCTTC.